The 21 T cell receptor beta chains below were found in one sample sequenced in a study of T cells in Graves' hyperthyroidism and ophthalmopathy (dated by TCRdb to about 2019). The protocol used for the library was multiplex PCR. The data were produced on an Illumina HiSeq 2000. TCR beta CDR3 regions were amplified from RNA transcripts. A first-round RT-PCR of the TCR CDR3 used the HTBI primer set with the Qiagen OneStep RT-PCR kit. The public reads were reanalyzed by TCRdb: fastp trimming at Q25, MiXCR alignment, in-frame beta chains only. Every CDR3 protein is listed once, alongside the most common genes and DNA of its rows. In this sample the table shows around 350,000 distinct CDR3 sequences, about 12% of which occur a single time. The ten largest clones capture roughly 9.2% of the sample. Sequenced input: blood. These receptors all come from a woman aged 18-29 years with Graves' hyperthyroidism.

At least ten counts were recorded for this clonotype. The chain has TRBV6-1 and TRBJ1-5, with 9 bases matching TRBD1. Germline CDR1 is MNHNS and CDR2 is SASEGT. J lost 7 bases, V lost 3 bases, and 7 bases had no gene match. The CDR3 loop spans 15 amino acids. CDR3 in DNA: TGTGCCAGCAGTGAGATGACAGGGGGTATGCAGCCCCAGCATTTT. Residues: CASSEMTGGMQPQHF.

In this sample, this clonotype turned up many times. This chain joins TRBV6-1 and TRBJ2-5; D is unresolved. The CDR3 length is 14 residues. V was shortened by 0 bases and J by 3 bases, with 8 bases between the two germline ends. Germline V gene sequence: CDR1 MNHNS, CDR2 SASEGT. The CDR3 reads CASSEAGPKETQYF. The CDR3 DNA reads TGTGCCAGCAGTGAAGCAGGGCCAAAAGAGACCCAGTACTTC.

This clonotype was observed many times. The chain is built from TRBV2 and TRBJ1-5; the D is unclear. V was clipped by 0 bases and J by 3 bases, with 12 bases between them. The CDR3 has 16 residues. CDR1 is SNHLY, CDR2 FYNNEI, per germline. CDR3 bases: TGTGCCAGCAGTGAAGCGCTGGGAGGGTCCAATCAGCCCCAGCATTTT. It yields the protein CASSEALGGSNQPQHF.

This clonotype appeared a few times. The rearrangement links TRBV7-9 to TRBJ2-7; a possible D gene is TRBD2 (5 bases). Trimming shortened V by 5 bases and J by 0 bases, and 17 bases separated the two germline ends. The CDR3 covers 16 residues. In germline, CDR1 is SEHNR, CDR2 FQNEAQ (reference sequence). CDR3 sequence reads: CASSGPGTPSSYEQYF. The DNA of the CDR3 is TGTGCCAGCAGCGGACCGGGAACCCCGAGCTCCTACGAGCAGTACTTC.

This clonotype was seen ten or more times. The chain couples TRBV28 to TRBJ2-2, with TRBD2 matching 10 bases. The germline CDR1 and CDR2 sequences are MDHEN and SYDVKM. The CDR3 runs to 18 residues. Trimming took 6 bases from V and 7 from J; bases not matched to a gene: 17. Written as DNA, the CDR3 is TGTGCCAGCAGCCAAACTAAGAGGCTAGCGGGGGTCGGCGGGGAGCTGTTTTTT. This translates into CASSQTKRLAGVGGELFF. The entire variable domain, with the rest obtained from reference TRBV28 and TRBJ2-2, is as follows: DVKVTQSSRYLVKRTGEKVFLECVQDMDHENMFWYRQDPGLGLRLIYFSYDVKMKEKGDIPEGYSVSREKKERFSLILESASTNQTSMYLCASSQTKRLAGVGGELFFGEGSRLTVL.

This clonotype came up many times. The chain joins TRBV9 to TRBJ2-7, with 7 bases matching TRBD2. Trimming removed 4 bases from V and 3 bases from J; junction bases left unmatched: 13. The germline V gene encodes CDR1 SGDLS and CDR2 YYNGEE. There are 16 residues in the CDR3. CDR3 coding DNA: TGTGCCAGCAGCCCGACCTCAAGCGGGATAGGCTACGAGCAGTACTTC. Translating it yields CASSPTSSGIGYEQYF. Together with reference TRBV9 and TRBJ2-7, the CDR3 gives the full variable domain: DSGVTQTPKHLITATGQRVTLRCSPRSGDLSVYWYQQSLDQGLQFLIQYYNGEERAKGNILERFSAQQFPDLHSELNLSSLELGDSALYFCASSPTSSGIGYEQYFGPGTRLTVT.

Many counts were recorded for this clonotype. The chain joins TRBV19 to TRBJ1-5; 7 bases align to TRBD1. CDR1 is LNHDA, CDR2 SQIVND, per germline (reference sequence). The CDR3 contains 14 residues. V was clipped by 4 bases and J by 6 bases; unmatched bases: 6. The CDR3 sequence is CASSNDRVRQPQHF. In DNA form, the CDR3 reads TGTGCCAGTAGTAACGACAGGGTACGTCAGCCCCAGCATTTT.

This clonotype was recorded at least ten times. The rearrangement uses TRBV11-2 and TRBJ2-7; 7 bases line up with TRBD1. Looked up from germline, CDR1 is SGHAT and CDR2 is FQNNGV. The trim removed 0 bases at V and 9 bases at J, leaving 2 bases unmatched. The CDR3 is 12 amino acids. The CDR3 protein is CASSLDWDRQYF. The CDR3 coding sequence is TGTGCCAGCAGCTTAGATTGGGACAGGCAGTACTTC.

This clonotype came up a few times. Given a much more abundant clone one base away, this may be a read error. The chain joins TRBV2 to TRBJ2-5; the D call may be TRBD1 or TRBD2 (6 bases each). Germline V gene data show CDR1 as SNHLY and CDR2 as FYNNEI. This CDR3 spans 13 amino acids. CDR3 DNA: TGTACCAGCAGTGAAGGGGGGCAAGAGACCCAGTACTTC. Protein: CTSSEGGQETQYF.

This clonotype has a count of ten or more. V and J are TRBV27 and TRBJ2-7, with 11 bases matching TRBD1. The CDR3 totals 22 residues. The germline V gene has CDR1 MNHEY and CDR2 SMNVEV (reference sequence). V was pared by 6 bases and J by 1 base, with 26 bases of the junction left unmatched. The CDR3 DNA is TGTGCCAGCAGACACCAAACGGGACAGGGGGTTGTAGGTCTTACTACATCCTACGAGCAGTACTTC. Protein: CASRHQTGQGVVGLTTSYEQYF.

V usage is TRBV2 and J usage is TRBJ2-2, with TRBD2 matching over 10 bases. Per germline, CDR1 SNHLY and CDR2 FYNNEI. The V segment lost 2 bases and the J segment 7 bases; nucleotides outside the gene matches: 4. The CDR3 sequence is 15 residues long. CDR3 in DNA: TGTGCCAGCAGTGAACTAGCGGGAGTTGACGGGGAGCTGTTTTTT. Its translation is CASSELAGVDGELFF.

This clonotype came up many times. The chain joins TRBV27 to TRBJ2-5, with 13 bases fitting TRBD2. CDR1 is MNHEY and CDR2 is SMNVEV in the germline V gene (reference sequence). V dropped 3 bases and J dropped 1; count of bases not matched to a gene: 8. The CDR3 sequence is 18 residues long. The chain's CDR3 is CASSLVGTSGVIQETQYF. In DNA, the CDR3 is TGTGCCAGCAGTTTGGTCGGGACTAGCGGGGTGATCCAAGAGACCCAGTACTTC.

V gene TRBV2 combines with J gene TRBJ2-7; 10 bases fit TRBD1. From germline, CDR1 is SNHLY and CDR2 FYNNEI. The CDR3 covers 16 residues. Losses at the gene ends were 8 bases for V and 4 bases for J; bases not matched to a gene: 14. Written as DNA, the CDR3 is TGTGCCAGCTTACAAGTAGGGGACAGGGGATTTTACGAGCAGTACTTC. Translating it yields CASLQVGDRGFYEQYF.

This clonotype was counted between two and nine times. This chain uses TRBV12-3 or TRBV12-4 with TRBJ1-1, with unresolved D. Trimming pared 7 bases from V and 4 bases from J, leaving 13 bases between. This CDR3 spans 13 amino acids. CDR3 in amino acids: CASNEYSSTEAFF. CDR3 DNA sequence: TGTGCCAGCAACGAGTATTCGAGCACTGAAGCTTTCTTT.

The chain has TRBV6-1 and TRBJ2-5; no firm D call. The ends were cut back, 1 base at V and 3 bases at J, with 18 bases in the middle. This CDR3 has 17 residues. Germline loops: CDR1 MNHNS, CDR2 SASEGT. The chain's CDR3 is CASSEGVHGPNEETQYF. The CDR3 DNA reads as TGTGCCAGCAGTGAAGGGGTTCACGGCCCCAATGAAGAGACCCAGTACTTC.

This clonotype was seen only a few times. The genes are TRBV20-1 and TRBJ1-6; no definite D call. The V end was cut by 1 base, the J end by 0 bases, with 10 bases between. From germline, CDR1 is DFQATT and CDR2 SNEGSKA (reference sequence). CDR3 size: 16 residues. CDR3 sequence: CSARVPGSSYNSPLHF. CDR3 DNA: TGCAGTGCTAGAGTTCCCGGGAGCTCCTATAATTCACCCCTCCACTTT.

This clonotype was seen only a few times. The rearrangement uses TRBV25-1 and TRBJ2-7; tentative D call: TRBD2 (6 bases). The CDR3 has 16 amino acids. Germline assignment: CDR1 MGHDK and CDR2 SYGVNS. The V and J ends lost 5 bases and 7 bases respectively, with 24 bases between them. CDR3 DNA sequence: TGTGCCAGCAGTTCCCGGGACTCCGCCCTTCCTTGGGAGCAGTACTTC. This gives the protein CASSSRDSALPWEQYF.

This sequence joins TRBV6-5 and TRBJ2-5; D not resolved. The CDR3 has 12 amino acids. V lost 4 bases, J lost 5 bases, and 8 bases lay in between. Germline CDR1 MNHEY, CDR2 SVGAGI. CDR3 DNA sequence: TGTGCCAGCAGTTCAGCAGCGGAGACCCAGTACTTC. As protein: CASSSAAETQYF.

The chain employs TRBV12-3 or TRBV12-4 and TRBJ1-1; D unclear. The CDR3 covers 12 residues. Trimming shortened V by 4 bases and J by 10 bases, and 13 bases separated the two germline ends. The CDR3 is CASSSQSGLAFF. The CDR3 nucleotides read TGTGCCAGCAGTTCACAGTCGGGTCTAGCTTTCTTT.

This clonotype came up many times. CDR3 region: CASSDPSTEAFF. For the CDR3, the DNA is TGTGCCAGCAGCGACCCCTCCACTGAAGCTTTCTTT. This sequence joins TRBV9 and TRBJ1-1; D remains unclear. The germline V and J ends were trimmed by 3 bases and 4 bases, with 7 bases remaining between them. Germline V gene data show CDR1 as SGDLS and CDR2 as YYNGEE. This CDR3 has 12 amino acids.

This clonotype has ten or more counts. The chain links TRBV6-5 to TRBJ1-6, with D hard to call. Trimming took 0 bases from V and 6 from J, leaving 9 bases between them. This CDR3 region has 15 residues. Germline V gene lookup returns CDR1 MNHEY and CDR2 SVGAGI. DNA for the CDR3: TGTGCCAGCAGTTACTCAAGGAGGGCTAATTCACCCCTCCACTTT. This codes for CASSYSRRANSPLHF.